This T cell receptor (beta chain) was captured by sequencing in a study of cytomegalovirus exposure and HLA in healthy donors. Study background: Earlier, 100 million or so unique TCR beta sequences were recovered from roughly 170 million T cells by an analysis. General study results and limits: Association with HLA alleles at 0.05 false discovery rate was found for 16,951 TCR beta sequences in a later analysis. In all likelihood, a cluster of highly shared sequence variants was a sequencing artifact. As a later analysis revealed, the rate of TCR association differed by HLA locus, with DRB1 most and HLA-C fewest.

With respect to this clone: Its matching antigen is unknown.

Vbeta (60) and Jbeta (13) primers were used in the PCR. The method was immunoSEQ multiplex PCR; TCRdb's version includes in-frame clones alone and lacks a portion of them. The sample contains about 140,000 clones, about 86% of which appear only once. Trimming took 6 bases from V and 2 from J, leaving 14 bases between them. The CDR3 has 14 residues. The V gene's germline CDR1 is SQVTM and CDR2 ANQGSEA. The clonotype originates from a middle-aged man in good health and CMV-seropositive. J is TRBJ1-3 and V is TRBV29-1; possibly TRBD1 for D (6 bases). The material sequenced was PBMCs. The CDR3: CSVTAWGPGNTIYF. As DNA, the CDR3 is TGCAGCGTCACGGCATGGGGGCCTGGAAACACCATATATTTT.